This entry describes one T cell receptor beta chain. Generated by immunoSEQ multiplex PCR, the TCRdb table keeps only in-frame clones and is missing some. In the table there are 250,000 to 400,000 clones, roughly nine tenths of which are singletons. The data belong to a study of blood T cell repertoires in COVID-19. Germline CDR1 GTSNPN, CDR2 SVGIG (reference sequence). V lost 8 bases to trimming and J lost 9 bases, with 7 bases between them. The CDR3 loop spans 8 amino acids. The rearrangement uses TRBV30 and TRBJ1-2; D unresolved. The clonotype was recovered from a woman aged 25 to 39 with COVID-19, enrolled during active disease. Sequences were obtained from peripheral blood. CDR3 nucleotide sequence: TGTGCCCTAGAGCGCTACACCTTC. Protein sequence: CALERYTF.